This T cell receptor beta chain was found in a study of blood T cell repertoires in COVID-19 (dated by TCRdb to between 2020 and 2021). Context from the whole study: Samples covering the acute and convalescent phases of COVID-19 were provided by collaborators in the United States, Italy and Spain. The repertoires were released in a freely available public database intended as a resource for research on the immune response to SARS-CoV-2. The samples were drawn from two sources: the first 160 participants of the ongoing ImmuneRACE study, and 950 to 1,500 subjects contributed by 6 global collaborators. Where available, HLA class I and class II types were taken from metadata supplied by the sample provider and were not determined by assay-based typing. The dataset comprised deeply sampled blood TCRbeta repertoires from subjects exposed to, actively infected with, or recovered from COVID-19. The prospective study material was composed of cDNA or gDNA derived from T cells, B-cell-depleted T cells, or PBMCs. Sample metadata almost always included a de-identified subject ID, COVID-19 status, age in years and sex.

Summary of the overall study and its limitations: The amount of clinical and demographic metadata varied by source and participant and was provided uncurated.

The immunoSEQ Assay, a bias-controlled multiplex PCR, was used to amplify TCRbeta CDR3 regions from genomic DNA. The paper's data handling went like this. The number of nucleated cells in each sample was estimated from the amplification of reference gene primers within the assay. To quantify the absolute abundance of each unique TCRbeta CDR3 rearrangement, sequence reads were collapsed and filtered. For each sample, productive Simpson clonality was calculated as the square root of Simpson's diversity index over productive rearrangements. Not all clones reach the TCRdb copy of this immuneACCESS table, which keeps in-frame sequences only. Checked studies attribute under half of the gap to unresolved V genes and leave the rest unexplained. The V and J calls and clone size are taken from that table; D and trimming were inferred from the DNA. A total of 150,000 or so clones appear in this sample, 70% to 90% of them only once. The ten top clones hold around 5.9% of the sample.

In the prospective study, participants were about 18 to 95 years old, resided in 24 geographic areas of the United States, and were enrolled through a virtual design. Cohort assignment in the prospective study relied on participant-reported clinical history from a screening survey and a study questionnaire. For ImmuneRACE Cohort 3, a participant was defined as recovered based on two consecutive negative NP/OP PCR tests, clearance by a healthcare professional, or resolution of symptoms. Each participant in the prospective study had whole blood, serum and a nasopharyngeal or oropharyngeal swab collected by mobile phlebotomists. Participants in the prospective study had the option to provide additional blood draws and questionnaires over a roughly two-month period. Blood samples from the prospective study were shipped frozen or at room temperature prior to DNA extraction. The junction shows trimming of 8 bases on V and 5 bases on J, and the gene matches do not reach 10 bases of it. Via the germline V gene (reference sequence), CDR1 is MNHEY and CDR2 SMNVEV. From cysteine to phenylalanine, the CDR3 is 15 amino acids long. Only the CDR3 portion is preserved as DNA: 45 bases, with reading frame beginning at the first base.

Notes on this clone: No antigen is known for it. No clone much larger than this one lies a single base away; base qualities are absent.

This chain joins TRBV27 to TRBJ2-1; TRBD1 aligns with 9 central bases. This receptor was identified in a man aged 40-50 years who had recovered from COVID-19. Sequencing was carried out using PBMCs or T cells enriched from blood (not recorded which). This receptor carries the CDR3 CASLPRDRVNNEQFF. The bases read TGTGCCAGCCTTCCCCGGGACAGGGTGAACAATGAGCAGTTCTTC.